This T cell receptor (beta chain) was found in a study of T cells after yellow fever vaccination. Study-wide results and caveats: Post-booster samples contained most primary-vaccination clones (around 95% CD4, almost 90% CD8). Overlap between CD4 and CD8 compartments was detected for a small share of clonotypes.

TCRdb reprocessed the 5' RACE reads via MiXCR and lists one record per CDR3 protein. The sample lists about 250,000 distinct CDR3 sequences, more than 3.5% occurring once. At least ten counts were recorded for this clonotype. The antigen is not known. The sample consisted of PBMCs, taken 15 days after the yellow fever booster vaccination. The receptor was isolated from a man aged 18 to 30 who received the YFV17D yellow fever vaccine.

In DNA, the CDR3 is TGTGCCAGCAGTTTCCAAGGGGCGAACACCGGGGAGCTGTTTTTT. This gives the protein CASSFQGANTGELFF. The rearrangement uses TRBV12-3 or TRBV12-4 and TRBJ2-2; a weak D match, TRBD1 (5 bases). The V end lost 3 bases, the J end lost 0 bases, and 8 bases lay between the germline ends. The CDR3 is 15 residues long.